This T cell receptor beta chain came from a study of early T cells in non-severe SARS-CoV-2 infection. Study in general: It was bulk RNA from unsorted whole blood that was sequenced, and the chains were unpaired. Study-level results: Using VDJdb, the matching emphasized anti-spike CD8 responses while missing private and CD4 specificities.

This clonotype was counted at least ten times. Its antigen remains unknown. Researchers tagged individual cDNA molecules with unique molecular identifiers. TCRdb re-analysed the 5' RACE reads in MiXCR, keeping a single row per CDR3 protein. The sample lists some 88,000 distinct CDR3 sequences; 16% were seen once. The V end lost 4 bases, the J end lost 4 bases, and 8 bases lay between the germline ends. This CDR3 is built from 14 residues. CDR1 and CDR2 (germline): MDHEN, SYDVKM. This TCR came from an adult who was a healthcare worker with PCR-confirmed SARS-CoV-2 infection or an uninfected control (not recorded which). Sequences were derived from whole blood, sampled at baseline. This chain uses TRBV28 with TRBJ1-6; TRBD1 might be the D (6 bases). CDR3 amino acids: CASSSGTYNSPLHF. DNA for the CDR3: TGTGCCAGCAGTTCCGGGACATATAATTCACCCCTCCACTTT.